Below are 24 T cell receptor beta chains sequenced from a single sample in a study of blood T cell repertoires in COVID-19 (dated by TCRdb to 2018 to 2021). Library method: the immunoSEQ multiplex PCR assay. Held by TCRdb, this immuneACCESS table contains in-frame sequences only and omits some clones. Under half of the omission traces to an unresolved V gene where checked; the cause of the rest is unknown. For this sample there are approximately 400,000 clones; approximately 90% appear just once. The ten largest clones add up to 1.2% of the sample. Input material: PBMCs or T cells enriched from blood (not recorded which). The receptors were sampled from a woman between 18 and 30 years old who had recovered from COVID-19.

V usage is TRBV18 and J usage is TRBJ2-1; TRBD2 agrees at 14 bases. Per the germline V gene, CDR1 is KGHSH and CDR2 is LQKENI. The trim removed 3 bases at V and 10 bases at J, leaving 2 bases unmatched. The CDR3 has 14 residues. As DNA, the CDR3 is TGTGCCAGCTCACCGGGACTAGCGGGGGTCGAGCAGTTCTTC. It encodes CASSPGLAGVEQFF.

V usage is TRBV10-1 and J usage is TRBJ2-5; D not certain. Deletions cut 2 bases from V and 2 bases from J, with 6 bases between. In germline, CDR1 is WNHNN, CDR2 SYGVQD (reference sequence). The CDR3 is 13 residues long. The CDR3 protein is CASSEDFQETQYF. The CDR3 nucleotides read TGCGCCAGCAGTGAGGACTTTCAAGAGACCCAGTACTTC.

This chain connects TRBV7-2 to TRBJ2-7, with 9 bases matching TRBD2. In germline, CDR1 is SGHTA, CDR2 FQGNSA. This CDR3 contains 16 residues. V shed 1 base and J 2 bases; nucleotides not matched to a gene: 6. CDR3 residues: CASSLGGGAGTYEQYF. The CDR3 nucleotides read TGTGCCAGCAGCTTAGGCGGGGGGGCTGGGACCTACGAGCAGTACTTC.

V gene TRBV29-1 combines with J gene TRBJ1-1; no clear D. Trimming took 3 bases from V and 7 from J, leaving 9 bases between them. This CDR3 comprises 11 residues. Germline assignment: CDR1 SQVTM and CDR2 ANQGSEA. The CDR3 DNA sequence: TGCAGCGTTGATGGAGGTGGTGAAGCTTTCTTT. Translated, it gives CSVDGGGEAFF.

This rearrangement joins TRBV6-5 to TRBJ1-1, with a possible D match to TRBD1 (6 bases). The CDR3 loop spans 12 amino acids. Trimming cost V 7 bases and J 4 bases, with 10 bases left between them. From germline, CDR1 is MNHEY and CDR2 SVGAGI. The CDR3 sequence is CASNRGATEAFF. The CDR3, as DNA: TGTGCCAGCAACCGGGGGGCCACTGAAGCTTTCTTT.

This rearrangement joins TRBV30 to TRBJ2-7; tentative D call: TRBD1 (6 bases). The CDR3 runs 12 residues. Germline CDR1 and CDR2: GTSNPN and SVGIG (reference sequence). V shed 3 bases and J shed 6 bases, with 12 bases lying between them. CDR3 sequence (DNA): TGTGCCTGGAGGGCGATCAGGGGCGAGCAGTACTTC. Its translation: CAWRAIRGEQYF.

The V call is TRBV11-2, the J call TRBJ2-7; possible D gene TRBD1, 5 bases. Trimming left V 2 bases short and J 0 bases short, with 14 bases between. The CDR3 covers 16 residues. Per the germline V gene, CDR1 is SGHAT and CDR2 is FQNNGV. In nucleotides, the CDR3 is TGTGCCAGCAGCTTAATAAATGGGGCCCCCTCCTACGAGCAGTACTTC. Amino acids: CASSLINGAPSYEQYF.

This clone was counted only a few times. The chain has TRBV7-9 and TRBJ1-5, with 7 bases matching TRBD1. The length of the CDR3 is 14 residues. The germline V gene has CDR1 SEHNR and CDR2 FQNEAQ (reference sequence). The ends lost 5 bases at V and 5 bases at J; junction bases unmatched: 6. This CDR3 is CASSQTGRYQPQHF. In DNA, the CDR3 is TGTGCCAGCAGCCAGACAGGGAGGTATCAGCCCCAGCATTTT. The full variable domain, rest sourced from reference TRBV7-9 and TRBJ1-5, is DTGVSQNPRHKITKRGQNVTFRCDPISEHNRLYWYRQTLGQGPEFLTYFQNEAQLEKSRLLSDRFSAERPKGSFSTLEIQRTEQGDSAMYLCASSQTGRYQPQHFGDGTRLSIL.

The chain joins TRBV27 to TRBJ2-1, with 7 bases lining up with TRBD2. In germline, CDR1 is MNHEY, CDR2 SMNVEV (reference sequence). The V segment lost 5 bases and the J segment 7 bases; nucleotides outside the gene matches: 5. This CDR3 has 13 amino acids. This CDR3 is CASSRTSGNEQFF. The DNA of the CDR3 is TGTGCCAGCAGTCGGACTAGTGGAAATGAGCAGTTCTTC.

V usage is TRBV6-6 and J usage is TRBJ1-5; 7 bases map to TRBD1. Trimming removed 5 bases from V and 4 bases from J; junction bases left unmatched: 8. The V gene's germline CDR1 is MNHNY and CDR2 SVGAGI (reference sequence). The CDR3 runs to 15 residues. The CDR3 loop is CASSPGKGANQPQHF. The CDR3 region has the DNA TGTGCCAGCAGTCCCGGGAAGGGGGCTAATCAGCCCCAGCATTTT.

Here the CDR3 reads CSATPGAPNYGYTF. The CDR3 coding sequence is TGCAGCGCTACTCCAGGGGCCCCAAACTATGGCTACACCTTC. The rearrangement uses TRBV29-1 and TRBJ1-2; D is possibly TRBD1 (6 bases). V dropped 7 bases and J dropped 2 bases, with 17 bases sitting between them. The CDR3 loop spans 14 amino acids. Germline V lookup: CDR1 SQVTM, CDR2 ANQGSEA.

A single count supports this clone. V and J are TRBV5-1 and TRBJ1-3, with D unclear. The CDR3 loop spans 15 amino acids. CDR1 is SGHRS, CDR2 YFSETQ, per germline. The V and J ends lost 5 bases and 1 base respectively, with 13 bases between them. CDR3 bases: TGCGCCAGCAGATGGACTTGGGAGTCTGGAAACACCATATATTTT. Residues: CASRWTWESGNTIYF.

This chain uses TRBV19 with TRBJ1-1; 8 nucleotides line up with TRBD1. CDR1 and CDR2 from the germline V gene are LNHDA and SQIVND (reference sequence). Germline trimming cut 9 bases from V and 4 bases from J; bases unmatched to any gene: 7. The length of the CDR3 is 13 residues. CDR3 loop: CASLGQGITEAFF. In DNA, the CDR3 is TGTGCCAGCCTTGGACAGGGAATCACTGAAGCTTTCTTT.

The rearrangement joins TRBV19 to TRBJ2-7; 10 bases map to TRBD1. After removal of 5 bases from V and 2 bases from J, the junction contained 9 bases not matched to a gene. The CDR3 has 16 residues. CDR1 is LNHDA and CDR2 is SQIVND in the germline V gene (reference sequence). The DNA for the CDR3 is TGTGCCAGTAGTCATCCATGGGGACAGGGGACCTACGAGCAGTACTTC. It translates to CASSHPWGQGTYEQYF.

The gene calls are TRBV18 and TRBJ2-1; possibly TRBD2 for D (6 bases). CDR3 length equals 14 residues. Trimming shortened V by 5 bases and J by 9 bases, and 17 bases separated the two germline ends. Germline lookup yields CDR1 KGHSH and CDR2 LQKENI. CDR3 sequence (DNA): TGTGCCAGCTCATCCCAGCAGGGAGGCTCTGAGCAGTTCTTC. Translation gives CASSSQQGGSEQFF. The full variable domain, with the rest looked up from reference TRBV18 and TRBJ2-1, is NAGVMQNPRHLVRRRGQEARLRCSPMKGHSHVYWYRQLPEEGLKFMVYLQKENIIDESGMPKERFSAEFPKEGPSILRIQQVVRGDSAAYFCASSSQQGGSEQFFGPGTRLTVL.

For the CDR3, the DNA is TGTGCCAGCAGCCAAGGCGTCGATGAGCAGTTCTTC. Amino acids: CASSQGVDEQFF. The chain is built from TRBV4-2 and TRBJ2-1; D is uncertain. The CDR3 consists of 12 residues. V lost 1 base and J 8 bases, leaving 6 bases between the germline ends. CDR1 LGHNA and CDR2 YNFKEQ come from the germline V gene.

The chain recombines TRBV3-1 (or the pseudogene TRBV3-2) with TRBJ1-2; D perhaps matches TRBD1 (5 bases). Germline assignment: CDR1 LGHDT and CDR2 YNNKEL (reference sequence). This CDR3 spans 17 amino acids. Between the trimmed V and J ends, which lost 1 base and 4 bases, there was a span of 19 bases. CDR3 loop: CASSQGFSGDGGYGYTF. The DNA for the CDR3 is TGTGCCAGCAGCCAAGGCTTCTCGGGGGACGGCGGCTATGGCTACACCTTC.

V usage is TRBV19 and J usage is TRBJ1-1, with a possible D match to TRBD1 (5 bases). The CDR3 is made up of 13 amino acids. The germline V gene encodes CDR1 LNHDA and CDR2 SQIVND (reference sequence). V dropped 5 bases and J dropped 3 bases, with 10 bases sitting between them. The CDR3 here is CASSLGGDTEAFF. Written as DNA, the CDR3 is TGTGCCAGTAGTCTCGGAGGGGACACTGAAGCTTTCTTT.

This clone was seen once. In nucleotides, the CDR3 is TGTGCCAGCAGCTTGACTAGCGGGGGGCCCACAGATACGCAGTATTTT. As protein: CASSLTSGGPTDTQYF. This chain connects TRBV9 to TRBJ2-3, with 13 nucleotides matching TRBD2. V lost 4 bases, J lost 2 bases, and 4 bases stayed unmatched. Germline V gene lookup returns CDR1 SGDLS and CDR2 YYNGEE. This CDR3 has 16 residues.

The chain employs TRBV7-2 and TRBJ1-4; D is undetermined. CDR3 size: 13 residues. Germline CDR1 SGHTA, CDR2 FQGNSA. V lost 6 bases to trimming and J lost 5 bases, with 10 bases between them. CDR3 sequence (DNA): TGTGCCAGCAGTTCAGGTCCCAATGAAAAACTGTTTTTT. This codes for CASSSGPNEKLFF.

The rearrangement joins TRBV12-3 or TRBV12-4 to TRBJ1-5, with D uncertain. The CDR3 is made up of 12 amino acids. Trimming pared 6 bases from V and 9 bases from J, leaving 12 bases between. This CDR3 reads CASSFNPRPQHF. CDR3 bases: TGTGCCAGCAGCTTTAATCCTCGGCCCCAGCATTTT.

The gene calls are TRBV4-1 and TRBJ1-4, with D hard to call. CDR1 is MGHRA and CDR2 is YSYEKL in the germline V gene. V gave up 6 bases and J gave up 0 bases, with 8 bases separating them. The CDR3 totals 14 residues. The CDR3 region has the DNA TGCGCCAGCAGGGAAACAGCAACTAATGAAAAACTGTTTTTT. Its protein is CASRETATNEKLFF.

This chain connects TRBV2 to TRBJ1-3; perhaps TRBD1 as D (6 bases). This CDR3 contains 16 residues. With 4 bases removed from V and 0 bases from J, the gap between germline ends came to 13 bases. CDR1 is SNHLY and CDR2 is FYNNEI in the germline V gene. The CDR3: CASSGQAFSSGNTIYF. CDR3 nucleotides: TGTGCCAGCAGTGGACAGGCGTTTAGCTCTGGAAACACCATATATTTT.

This clone was picked up one time. The chain couples TRBV6-2 or TRBV6-3 to TRBJ2-3; D is possibly TRBD2 (6 bases). V lost 2 bases and J 1 base, leaving 16 bases between the germline ends. The CDR3 sequence is 17 residues long. Germline CDR1 is MNHEY and CDR2 is SVGEGT. The CDR3 here is CASSYAPGKRGTDTQYF. The CDR3 region has the DNA TGTGCCAGCAGTTACGCCCCAGGGAAGCGGGGCACAGATACGCAGTATTTT.